Presented here are 32 T cell receptor beta chains from one specimen sequenced in a study of CD8 T cells in Susac syndrome. The authors reverse transcribed roughly 0.5 to 1 ug RNA with random hexamers. TCRdb itself ran the immunoSEQ multiplex PCR reads through MiXCR, one entry per CDR3 protein. The sample yields about 80,000 distinct CDR3 sequences, roughly nine tenths seen once. Material for sequencing was CD8+ T cells from PBMCs. These receptors were taken from a human donor with multiple sclerosis.

The chain links TRBV5-4 to TRBJ1-4, with no clear D. Germline V gene sequence: CDR1 SGHNT, CDR2 YYREEE (reference sequence). The CDR3 consists of 16 residues. Trimming pared 4 bases from V and 7 bases from J, leaving 20 bases between. This chain's CDR3 is CASSNQGRRIGEKLFF. The CDR3 coding sequence is TGTGCCAGCAGCAACCAAGGACGGAGGATAGGTGAAAAACTGTTTTTT.

The chain couples TRBV7-2 to TRBJ2-2; D is uncertain. The germline CDR1 and CDR2 sequences are SGHTA and FQGNSA. This CDR3 region has 12 residues. Trimming took off 2 bases at V and 9 bases at J, with 7 bases between the two ends. The CDR3 DNA reads as TGTGCCAGCAGCTTAATGGGTTGGGAGCTGTTTTTT. Protein product: CASSLMGWELFF.

CDR3 DNA sequence: TGTGCCAGCAGCTTTTTTGCGGGGGGATCCTACAATGAGCAGTTCTTC. Translation gives CASSFFAGGSYNEQFF. V usage is TRBV5-6 and J usage is TRBJ2-1, with 8 bases aligning to TRBD2. With 2 bases clipped from V and 1 base from J, the junction kept 5 bases outside the gene matches. The germline gives CDR1 SGHDT, CDR2 YYEEEE. The CDR3 is made up of 16 amino acids.

In its sample, this clonotype was seen once. CDR3 sequence (DNA): TGTGCCAGCAGTTTATGGGGGAGGGGGCCCGAGCAGTACTTC. This sequence encodes CASSLWGRGPEQYF. The chain uses TRBV28 and TRBJ2-7; D assignment may be TRBD1 or TRBD2 (7 bases each). Germline V CDR1 and CDR2: MDHEN, SYDVKM. The CDR3 extends over 14 amino acids. Trimming stripped 0 bases from V and 6 bases from J, with 12 bases between.

The chain couples TRBV24-1 to TRBJ2-1, with D unresolved. Looked up from germline, CDR1 is KGHDR and CDR2 is SFDVKD. The CDR3 runs to 17 residues. V was cut by 4 bases and J by 0 bases, with 15 bases left in between. CDR3 nucleotides: TGTGCCACCAGTGACCCAATCCGCGGCGGCTCCTACAATGAGCAGTTCTTC. Translating it yields CATSDPIRGGSYNEQFF.

This sequence joins TRBV11-1 and TRBJ1-1; D perhaps matches TRBD1 (6 bases). The V end lost 7 bases, the J end lost 6 bases, and 21 bases lay between the germline ends. Germline V CDR1 and CDR2: SGHAT, FQDESV (reference sequence). The CDR3 spans 15 residues. The CDR3 DNA sequence: TGTGCCAGCACCTCGGATGGGACATCTTTCGCTGAAGCTTTCTTT. Protein: CASTSDGTSFAEAFF.

The CDR3 DNA is TGCGCCAGCAGCGAAGGGACAGGGGGGCAGCCCCAGCATTTT. Translation gives CASSEGTGGQPQHF. The chain carries TRBV5-1 and TRBJ1-5; 11 bases align to TRBD1. From germline, CDR1 is SGHRS and CDR2 YFSETQ. Unmatched junction bases numbered 4, after V lost 4 bases and J lost 7 bases. CDR3 length: 14 amino acids. Full variable domain (rest looked up from reference TRBV5-1 and TRBJ1-5): KAGVTQTPRYLIKTRGQQVTLSCSPISGHRSVSWYQQTPGQGLQFLFEYFSETQRNKGNFPGRFSGRQFSNSRSEMNVSTLELGDSALYLCASSEGTGGQPQHFGDGTRLSIL.

The rearrangement links TRBV28 to TRBJ1-3, with a possible D match to TRBD1 (5 bases). Per germline, CDR1 MDHEN and CDR2 SYDVKM. V lost 2 bases, J lost 4 bases, and 18 bases lay in between. CDR3 length: 17 residues. The CDR3 reads CASSLKGVTVYGNTIYF. Written as DNA, the CDR3 is TGTGCCAGCAGTTTAAAAGGGGTCACTGTCTACGGAAACACCATATATTTT.

The chain uses TRBV20-1 and TRBJ2-7; D uncertain. With 0 bases removed from V and 2 bases from J, the gap between germline ends came to 17 bases. The CDR3 has 16 amino acids. Germline-derived CDR1 and CDR2 are DFQATT and SNEGSKA (reference sequence). CDR3 DNA sequence: TGCAGTGCTAGAGATCTGTTTTTGGCCCGACCCTACGAGCAGTACTTC. Protein sequence: CSARDLFLARPYEQYF.

The chain uses TRBV5-1 and TRBJ2-7, with 12 bases fitting TRBD1. Per germline, CDR1 SGHRS and CDR2 YFSETQ. The CDR3 sequence is 17 residues long. The V gene end was trimmed by 2 bases and the J gene end by 0 bases; junction bases not matched to a gene: 6. As DNA, the CDR3 is TGCGCCAGCAGCTTATGGGGACAGGGGGCCGGCTCCTACGAGCAGTACTTC. Translation gives CASSLWGQGAGSYEQYF.

This CDR3 is CASSLISYEQYF. The CDR3 nucleotides read TGTGCCAGCAGTTTAATTTCTTACGAGCAGTACTTC. The rearrangement uses TRBV28 and TRBJ2-7; D gene uncertain. The CDR3 has 12 amino acids. From germline, CDR1 is MDHEN and CDR2 SYDVKM. Trimming cost V 2 bases and J 4 bases, with 6 bases left between them.

The rearrangement uses TRBV3-1 and TRBJ2-3, with a tentative D call TRBD2 (5 bases). The CDR3 spans 15 residues. Deletions cut 5 bases from V and 0 bases from J, with 12 bases between. CDR1 and CDR2 from the germline V gene are LGHDT and YNNKEL (reference sequence). CDR3 in DNA: TGTGCCAGCAGCGTCCTGGGGAGTAGCACAGATACGCAGTATTTT. It yields the protein CASSVLGSSTDTQYF.

The V call is TRBV3-1, the J call TRBJ2-5; TRBD1 matches 7 bases. V was clipped by 1 base and J by 5 bases; unmatched bases: 7. Per germline, CDR1 LGHDT and CDR2 YNNKEL (reference sequence). The CDR3 is 15 amino acids. The DNA of the CDR3 is TGTGCCAGCAGCCAAGCCCCGGGACAGATGGAGACCCAGTACTTC. Translated: CASSQAPGQMETQYF.

This chain joins TRBV5-4 and TRBJ1-3, with a tentative D call TRBD1 (5 bases). CDR3 length: 15 residues. CDR1 and CDR2 (germline): SGHNT, YYREEE (reference sequence). Trimming removed 5 bases at V and 0 bases at J, with 12 bases between. CDR3 sequence: CASSLGPSSGNTIYF. CDR3 DNA: TGTGCCAGCAGTCTGGGACCTTCCTCTGGAAACACCATATATTTT.

This chain uses TRBV6-6 with TRBJ2-7; D not resolved. The V gene's germline CDR1 is MNHNY and CDR2 SVGAGI (reference sequence). The V gene lost 9 bases and the J gene lost 1 base, with 10 bases spanning the gap. This CDR3 region has 12 residues. The CDR3 sequence is CAREYGSYEQYF. DNA of the CDR3: TGTGCCAGGGAGTACGGGTCCTACGAGCAGTACTTC.

The chain has TRBV9 and TRBJ2-3, with TRBD2 matching over 8 bases. Germline loops: CDR1 SGDLS, CDR2 YYNGEE. The ends lost 2 bases at V and 0 bases at J; junction bases unmatched: 2. The CDR3 is made up of 15 amino acids. This CDR3 reads CASSVSGTSTDTQYF. The CDR3 DNA follows: TGTGCCAGCAGCGTTAGCGGGACTAGCACAGATACGCAGTATTTT.

The gene calls are TRBV7-2 and TRBJ1-1; D remains ambiguous. The CDR3 length is 12 residues. Germline CDR1 and CDR2: SGHTA and FQGNSA. The V end lost 5 bases, the J end lost 3 bases, and 7 bases lay between the germline ends. The CDR3 bases are TGTGCCAGCAGCGCATGGGACACTGAAGCTTTCTTT. Translation: CASSAWDTEAFF.

The rearrangement links TRBV27 to TRBJ1-1; 8 positions match TRBD1. CDR1 is MNHEY and CDR2 is SMNVEV in the germline V gene (reference sequence). This CDR3 contains 15 residues. Losses at the gene ends were 9 bases for V and 1 base for J; bases not matched to a gene: 10. The CDR3 protein is CASTTLQGGNTEAFF. In DNA form, the CDR3 reads TGTGCCAGTACGACCTTACAGGGGGGGAACACTGAAGCTTTCTTT.

The V and J genes are TRBV4-3 and TRBJ2-5; TRBD1 agrees at 8 bases. Germline V gene data show CDR1 as LGHNA and CDR2 as YSLEER. This CDR3 region has 16 residues. V lost 0 bases to trimming and J lost 5 bases; unmatched junction nucleotides: 8. CDR3 amino acids: CASSQDAQGAGETQYF. CDR3 DNA: TGCGCCAGCAGCCAAGATGCGCAGGGGGCTGGGGAGACCCAGTACTTC.

The J gene is TRBJ2-7, the V gene TRBV20-1; D remains unclear. From germline, CDR1 is DFQATT and CDR2 SNEGSKA (reference sequence). The CDR3 is made up of 12 amino acids. V shed 2 bases and J shed 0 bases, with 5 bases lying between them. The CDR3 region is CSARSDSYEQYF. The CDR3 DNA reads as TGCAGTGCTAGAAGTGACTCCTACGAGCAGTACTTC.

The chain combines TRBV4-1 with TRBJ2-7; D uncertain. With 4 bases removed from V and 6 bases from J, the gap between germline ends came to 10 bases. This CDR3 is built from 12 residues. Germline V gene data show CDR1 as MGHRA and CDR2 as YSYEKL. The CDR3 is CASSRPAGEQYF. The CDR3 nucleotides read TGCGCCAGCAGCCGGCCCGCAGGCGAGCAGTACTTC.

A word on this clonotype: Compared with germline, one end of the junction differs, possibly owing to a read error. The chain couples TRBV15 to TRBJ1-2; no clear D. From germline, CDR1 is LNHNV and CDR2 YYDKDF (reference sequence). CDR3 length equals 14 residues. For the CDR3, the DNA is TGTGCCACCAGCAGAGATACTGGGTTCTATGGCCACACCTTC. This sequence encodes CATSRDTGFYGHTF. Full variable domain (remainder filled in from reference TRBV15 and TRBJ1-2): DAMVIQNPRYQVTQFGKPVTLSCSQTLNHNVMYWYQQKSSQAPKLLFHYYDKDFNNEADTPDNFQSRRPNTSFCFLDIRSPGLGDTAMYLCATSRDTGFYGHTFGSGTRLTVV.

The chain is built from TRBV3-1 and TRBJ2-1, with a possible D match to TRBD2 (6 bases). Deletions cut 1 base from V and 5 bases from J, with 9 bases between. Germline V gives CDR1 LGHDT, CDR2 YNNKEL (reference sequence). The CDR3 runs 14 residues. The CDR3 protein is CASSQVSGDNEQFF. As DNA, the CDR3 is TGTGCCAGCAGCCAAGTCTCGGGGGACAATGAGCAGTTCTTC.

The chain joins TRBV7-9 to TRBJ1-2, with D hard to call. CDR3 size: 14 residues. V lost 5 bases, J lost 1 base, and 11 bases lay in between. The germline V gene has CDR1 SEHNR and CDR2 FQNEAQ (reference sequence). The CDR3 spells CASSPILINYGYTF. The CDR3 nucleotides read TGTGCCAGCAGCCCGATCCTAATTAACTATGGCTACACCTTC.

V is TRBV30 and J is TRBJ1-1; D remains unclear. The CDR3 has 14 amino acids. V lost 0 bases and J 1 base, leaving 9 bases between the germline ends. Germline V gives CDR1 GTSNPN, CDR2 SVGIG (reference sequence). CDR3 sequence (DNA): TGTGCCTGGAGTGTACTCATGGGGAACACTGAAGCTTTCTTT. Translated: CAWSVLMGNTEAFF. Together with reference TRBV30 and TRBJ1-1, the CDR3 gives the full variable domain: SQTIHQWPATLVQPVGSPLSLECTVEGTSNPNLYWYRQAAGRGLQLLFYSVGIGQISSEVPQNLSASRPQDRQFILSSKKLLLSDSGFYLCAWSVLMGNTEAFFGQGTRLTVV.

The V call is TRBV10-3, the J call TRBJ2-1; the match to TRBD1 covers 12 bases. The CDR3 has 17 amino acids. Unmatched junction bases numbered 14, after V lost 7 bases and J lost 7 bases. Looked up from germline, CDR1 is ENHRY and CDR2 is SYGVKD. CDR3 protein: CAIMAGQGAPAKNEQFF. The CDR3 nucleotides are TGTGCCATCATGGCGGGACAGGGGGCGCCGGCAAAGAATGAGCAGTTCTTC.

This chain uses TRBV5-6 with TRBJ1-5, with 7 bases matching TRBD1. CDR1 is SGHDT, CDR2 YYEEEE, per germline. V gave up 1 base and J gave up 5 bases; unmatched junction bases: 9. The CDR3 is made up of 16 amino acids. DNA for the CDR3: TGTGCCAGCAGCTTGAGGTGGTCAGGGGGGGATCAGCCCCAGCATTTT. This encodes CASSLRWSGGDQPQHF.

The CDR3: CASSIGPATTEAFF. Written as DNA, the CDR3 is TGTGCCAGTAGTATTGGCCCGGCTACCACTGAAGCTTTCTTT. V usage is TRBV19 and J usage is TRBJ1-1, with D uncertain. The CDR3 is 14 residues long. Trimming removed 3 bases at V and 4 bases at J, with 12 bases between. The V gene's germline CDR1 is LNHDA and CDR2 SQIVND (reference sequence).

This CDR3 reads CASSPGRSYEQYF. CDR3 DNA: TGTGCCAGCAGCCCCGGTCGCTCCTACGAGCAGTACTTC. J is TRBJ2-7 and V is TRBV7-6; D is uncertain. Germline CDR1 SGHVS, CDR2 FNYEAQ. The CDR3 loop spans 13 amino acids. Deletions cut 5 bases from V and 0 bases from J, with 8 bases between.

The V and J genes are TRBV7-6 and TRBJ1-5, with a tentative D call TRBD1 (6 bases). Germline assignment: CDR1 SGHVS and CDR2 FNYEAQ. The CDR3 extends over 14 amino acids. The V and J ends lost 5 bases and 3 bases respectively, with 11 bases between them. Here the CDR3 reads CASSAGQLNQPQHF. CDR3 coding DNA: TGTGCCAGCAGCGCCGGACAGCTCAATCAGCCCCAGCATTTT.

The chain recombines TRBV13 with TRBJ1-2, with a possible D match to TRBD1 (6 bases). Per the germline V gene, CDR1 is PRHDT and CDR2 is FYEKMQ (reference sequence). This CDR3 has 15 residues. V lost 5 bases to trimming and J lost 8 bases, with 21 bases between them. The CDR3 loop is CASSERQGKQEGYTF. CDR3 DNA sequence: TGTGCCAGCAGCGAGAGGCAGGGGAAACAAGAAGGCTACACCTTC. The whole variable domain, filled in from reference TRBV13 and TRBJ1-2, reads AAGVIQSPRHLIKEKRETATLKCYPIPRHDTVYWYQQGPGQDPQFLISFYEKMQSDKGSIPDRFSAQQFSDYHSELNMSSLELGDSALYFCASSERQGKQEGYTFGSGTRLTVV.

V usage is TRBV7-6 and J usage is TRBJ2-1, with 9 bases aligning to TRBD2. Germline V lookup: CDR1 SGHVS, CDR2 FNYEAQ. The CDR3 loop spans 16 amino acids. V gave up 5 bases and J gave up 1 base; unmatched junction bases: 6. The CDR3 nucleotides read TGTGCCAGCAGCCCCCAAGCGGGAGGTTCCTACAATGAGCAGTTCTTC. Residues: CASSPQAGGSYNEQFF.